The T cell receptor beta chain described here comes from a study of blood T cell repertoires in COVID-19. Study-level information: COVID-19 samples collected from the United States, Italy and Spain covered acute and convalescent phases.

In terms of age and location, participants ranged from roughly 18 to 90 years and lived in about 25 US areas. Two negative PCRs, clearance, or symptom resolution characterized the recovered Cohort 3 donors. The CDR3 runs 14 residues. V shed 3 bases and J shed 2 bases, with 10 bases lying between them. CDR1 SGDLS and CDR2 YYNGEE come from the germline V gene. In the authors' workflow: Amplifying reference gene primers gave estimates of nucleated cell counts. Measured with immunoSEQ multiplex PCR; TCRdb has only the in-frame clones, and not every one. That table gives V, J and clone size, and the DNA gave D and trimming. The sample includes roughly 200,000 clones, about 87% of them seen just once.

Sequencing was performed on PBMCs or T cells enriched from blood (not recorded which). The TCR sequence derives from a woman aged 30 to 39 who had recovered from COVID-19. The chain carries TRBV9 and TRBJ2-3; D uncertain. The CDR3 DNA reads TGTGCCAGCAGCGAAAGCTTGCCCACAGATACGCAGTATTTT. Translating gives CASSESLPTDTQYF.